This TCR beta chain emerged from a study of blood T cell repertoires in COVID-19. This clone appeared a few times. Clones were sequenced by immunoSEQ multiplex PCR, and TCRdb holds only the in-frame ones, with some missing. The sample gives about 200,000 clones, roughly 82% of which show up once; 6.5% to 9.5% is in the top ten. From germline, CDR1 is LNHDA and CDR2 SQIVND (reference sequence). V shed 4 bases, J shed 0 bases, and the junction held 5 bases outside the gene matches. The CDR3 extends over 15 amino acids. The genes are TRBV19 and TRBJ2-7, with 8 bases lining up with TRBD2. The source is a woman in her fifties or sixties with COVID-19, enrolled during active disease. Material for sequencing was peripheral blood. The CDR3 protein is CASSSTLAVSYEQYF. CDR3 in DNA: TGTGCCAGTAGTAGCACACTAGCGGTCTCCTACGAGCAGTACTTC.